This TCR beta chain originates from a study of T-cell reconstitution after alpha-beta-depleted transplantation in children. Germline CDR1 and CDR2: SGHTA and FQGNSA. The CDR3 extends over 13 amino acids. On this clonotype itself: A much larger clone differs by one base, so this may be a read error.

Preparation of the TCRbeta library was carried out with unique molecular identifiers. TCRdb analysed the PCR reads with MiXCR anew, one entry per CDR3 protein. The table records around 240,000 distinct CDR3 sequences, over 9.5% of them present only once. The V call is TRBV7-2, the J call TRBJ2-7, with 11 nucleotides matching TRBD1. This receptor was taken from a human donor who donated a stem cell graft to a child with SCID. Material: PBMCs from the stem cell graft donor, obtained from the stem cell graft. CDR3 sequence (DNA): TGTGCCAGCAGCTGGGACAGGGGGGACGAGCAGTCCTTC. As protein: CASSWDRGDEQSF.